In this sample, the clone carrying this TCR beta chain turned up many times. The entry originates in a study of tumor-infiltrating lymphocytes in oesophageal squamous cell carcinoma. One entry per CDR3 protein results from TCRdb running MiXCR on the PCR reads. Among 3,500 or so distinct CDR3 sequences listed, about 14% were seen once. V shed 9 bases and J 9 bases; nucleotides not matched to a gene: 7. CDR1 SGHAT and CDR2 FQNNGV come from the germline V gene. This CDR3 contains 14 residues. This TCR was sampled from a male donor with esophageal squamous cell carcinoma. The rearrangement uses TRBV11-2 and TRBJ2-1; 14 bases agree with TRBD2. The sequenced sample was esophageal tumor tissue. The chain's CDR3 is CASRLAGGPGEQFF. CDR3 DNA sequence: TGTGCCAGTAGACTAGCGGGGGGGCCGGGTGAGCAGTTCTTC.